One and the same sample provided the 4 T cell receptor beta chains below, sequenced in a study of blood T cells in healthy people across ages. Then a second PCR, running roughly 6 to 11 cycles, was carried out with a sample-barcoded 5' primer and a J-beta primer mix. Each CDR3 protein is one row after TCRdb ran MiXCR on the 5' RACE reads. The table shows approximately 800,000 distinct CDR3 sequences, with more than 45% occurring only once. The sample comprised blood. The receptors were sampled from a man aged 30-40 years in good health.

V is TRBV12-5 and J is TRBJ2-3; no firm D call. Germline CDR1 and CDR2: LGHNT and FRNRAP. V lost 7 bases, J lost 2 bases, and 4 bases lay in between. CDR3 length: 11 amino acids. CDR3 DNA sequence: TGTGCTAGTGCCGCCACAGATACGCAGTATTTT. It yields the protein CASAATDTQYF.

The chain is built from TRBV7-2 and TRBJ1-2; no reliable D call. V was trimmed by 3 bases and J by 8 bases, leaving 13 bases between them. The CDR3 length is 13 residues. Per the germline V gene, CDR1 is SGHTA and CDR2 is FQGNSA. The CDR3 reads CASSFGVRGGYTF. The CDR3 DNA follows: TGTGCCAGCAGCTTCGGGGTACGAGGCGGCTACACCTTC. Full variable domain (outside the CDR3, taken from reference TRBV7-2 and TRBJ1-2): GAGVSQSPSNKVTEKGKDVELRCDPISGHTALYWYRQSLGQGLEFLIYFQGNSAPDKSGLPSDRFSAERTGGSVSTLTIQRTQQEDSAVYLCASSFGVRGGYTFGSGTRLTVV.

This clonotype was counted only a few times. The chain carries TRBV3-1 and TRBJ2-1; no reliable D call. Germline assignment: CDR1 LGHDT and CDR2 YNNKEL (reference sequence). The CDR3 covers 16 residues. V was shortened by 4 bases and J by 0 bases, with 13 bases between the two germline ends. CDR3 sequence: CASSPLHGGSYNEQFF. The DNA for the CDR3 is TGTGCCAGCAGCCCCCTGCATGGCGGCTCCTACAATGAGCAGTTCTTC.

About this clonotype itself: This may be a read error, as it is one base from a much larger clone. The chain recombines TRBV7-2 with TRBJ1-4, with D tentatively TRBD1 (5 bases). This CDR3 is built from 14 residues. V lost 5 bases, J lost 5 bases, and 12 bases lay in between. Germline V gene data show CDR1 as SGHTA and CDR2 as FQGNSA. In nucleotides, the CDR3 is TGTGCCAGCAGCGACCGTCAGGGAAATGAAAAACTGTTTTTT. Amino acid sequence: CASSDRQGNEKLFF.